These 16 T cell receptor beta chains were sequenced from one sample in a study of low-dose radiotherapy and immunotherapy resistance in tumors. Alpha and beta chains were covered, as first-strand cDNA relied on TRAV- and TRBV-specific primers. With a V-primer adapter and a constant-region primer, TCRs were amplified for around 20 PCR cycles. TCRdb called the reads again in MiXCR, with one record for every CDR3 protein. This sample carries some 71,000 distinct CDR3 sequences, more than 25% of them seen once, and the ten largest clones take roughly 11%. The time point: before trial treatment. This sample comprised PBMCs, obtained before treatment. These receptors were collected from a female donor with ovarian cancer.

This clonotype was recorded many times. The rearrangement links TRBV5-5 to TRBJ2-7, with D possibly being TRBD1 (6 bases). The CDR3 consists of 14 residues. Trimming pared 4 bases from V and 7 bases from J, leaving 18 bases between. Germline CDR1 and CDR2: SGHKS and YYEKEE (reference sequence). The CDR3 sequence: CASSPPWGLREQYF. The CDR3 coding sequence is TGTGCCAGCAGCCCCCCTTGGGGGCTCAGGGAGCAGTACTTC.

In the case of this clonotype: A much larger clone differs by one base, so this may be a read error. The V call is TRBV7-2, the J call TRBJ2-7; TRBD1 might be the D (6 bases). CDR1 is SGHTA, CDR2 FQGNSA, per germline. This CDR3 comprises 14 residues. The V and J ends lost 5 bases and 7 bases respectively, with 18 bases between them. Written as DNA, the CDR3 is TGTGCCAGCAGCCCAAAAACAGGGTTACATGAGCAGTACTTC. Protein sequence: CASSPKTGLHEQYF. Combining the CDR3 with reference TRBV7-2 and TRBJ2-7 gives the whole variable domain GAGVSQSPSNKVTEKGKDVELRCDPISGHTALYWYRQSLGQGLEFLIYFQGNSAPDKSGLPSDRFSAERTGGSVSTLTIQRTQQEDSAVYLCASSPKTGLHEQYFGPGTRLTVT.

The chain recombines TRBV18 with TRBJ2-4; 13 bases map to TRBD2. Germline trimming cut 4 bases from V and 0 bases from J; bases unmatched to any gene: 12. CDR1 is KGHSH and CDR2 is LQKENI in the germline V gene. This CDR3 region has 20 residues. The CDR3 reads CASSLLGTSGKSLAKNIQYF. The CDR3 DNA reads TGTGCCAGCTCACTCCTTGGGACTAGCGGGAAATCGTTAGCCAAAAACATTCAGTACTTC.

The rearrangement joins TRBV12-3 or TRBV12-4 to TRBJ2-1; a possible D gene is TRBD2 (5 bases). V was pared by 4 bases and J by 6 bases, with 22 bases between. The CDR3 contains 17 residues. This chain's CDR3 is CASSSLRGNWMGNEQFF. For the CDR3, the DNA is TGTGCCAGCAGTTCCCTCCGAGGGAATTGGATGGGCAATGAGCAGTTCTTC.

This clonotype was counted many times. The chain carries TRBV28 and TRBJ2-7; 10 bases fit TRBD1. Trimming cost V 4 bases and J 0 bases; bases outside gene matches: 3. Germline CDR1 is MDHEN and CDR2 is SYDVKM. This CDR3 is built from 15 residues. The CDR3 region is CASSSDRGSSYEQYF. In nucleotides, the CDR3 is TGTGCCAGCAGTTCGGACAGGGGGAGCTCCTACGAGCAGTACTTC.

The genes are TRBV12-3 or TRBV12-4 and TRBJ2-6; D is undetermined. The CDR3 is 14 residues long. V lost 5 bases, J lost 6 bases, and 11 bases lay in between. This chain's CDR3 is CASSGPYTANVLTF. The CDR3 DNA follows: TGTGCCAGCAGTGGGCCCTATACGGCCAACGTCCTGACTTTC.

This clonotype was seen repeatedly, ten times or more. The chain couples TRBV6-2 or TRBV6-3 to TRBJ1-1, with TRBD1 matching 8 bases. Germline V gene data show CDR1 as MNHEY and CDR2 as SVGEGT. Germline trimming cut 8 bases from V and 0 bases from J; bases unmatched to any gene: 17. This CDR3 is 18 amino acids long. The CDR3 DNA reads TGTGCCAGCTGCACGTCGTACGGGACAGGACAGATGAACACTGAAGCTTTCTTT. Translation: CASCTSYGTGQMNTEAFF.

Comment on this clonotype: A far bigger clonotype differs at one base, so this is likely a read error. The chain uses TRBV7-6 and TRBJ2-1, with unresolved D. The CDR3 loop spans 15 amino acids. Germline V gene lookup returns CDR1 SGHVS and CDR2 FNYEAQ. V gave up 4 bases and J gave up 10 bases, with 20 bases separating them. CDR3 in amino acids: CASSSDLGLTYEQFF. The CDR3 nucleotides are TGTGCCAGCAGCTCGGACCTCGGTCTTACCTACGAGCAGTTCTTC.

V and J are TRBV7-9 and TRBJ2-5; 7 bases agree with TRBD1. CDR3 length: 16 residues. In germline, CDR1 is SEHNR, CDR2 FQNEAQ (reference sequence). Trimming took 4 bases from V and 1 from J; bases not matched to a gene: 9. As DNA, the CDR3 is TGTGCCAGCAGCTCCCCCGGGACAGTCTTCCAAGAGACCCAGTACTTC. This translates into CASSSPGTVFQETQYF.

This clonotype was found many times. The rearrangement links TRBV11-3 to TRBJ2-2; the match to TRBD2 covers 9 bases. The germline V gene has CDR1 SGHNT and CDR2 YENEEA. J lost 3 bases, V lost 0 bases, and 17 bases had no gene match. There are 21 residues in the CDR3. CDR3 bases: TGTGCCAGCAGCTTAGATCGAGGCCCCTTCGGTAGCGGGAGAGACACCGGGGAGCTGTTTTTT. Its translation is CASSLDRGPFGSGRDTGELFF.

This clonotype has more than one count but fewer than ten. The V and J genes are TRBV5-4 and TRBJ2-3; 9 bases match TRBD1. Germline V gives CDR1 SGHNT, CDR2 YYREEE (reference sequence). CDR3 length: 15 residues. J lost 1 base, V lost 4 bases, and 4 bases had no gene match. In DNA form, the CDR3 reads TGTGCCAGCAGCCTACGGACAGGGGGCACAGATACGCAGTATTTT. It yields the protein CASSLRTGGTDTQYF.

This clonotype appeared many times. The chain carries TRBV18 and TRBJ2-7, with D perhaps TRBD2 (5 bases). CDR1 is KGHSH, CDR2 LQKENI, per germline. V lost 3 bases to trimming and J lost 3 bases, with 9 bases between them. This CDR3 spans 13 amino acids. Written as DNA, the CDR3 is TGTGCCAGCTCACCGGCCAGCGGCTACGAGCAGTACTTC. Protein product: CASSPASGYEQYF.

The V call is TRBV6-8, the J call TRBJ2-7; D might be TRBD2 (5 bases). V was pared by 6 bases and J by 3 bases, with 9 bases between. Per germline, CDR1 MNHGY and CDR2 SAAAGT. CDR3 length equals 12 residues. CDR3 sequence reads: CASSHDYYEQYF. Written as DNA, the CDR3 is TGTGCCAGCAGCCACGACTACTACGAGCAGTACTTC.

J is TRBJ2-1 and V is TRBV12-3 or TRBV12-4; 9 bases match TRBD2. There are 15 residues in the CDR3. Trimming at V came to 6 bases and at J to 0 bases, leaving 3 bases not matched to a gene. Written as DNA, the CDR3 is TGTGCCAGCAGCTGGCGGGGGGGCTCCTACAATGAGCAGTTCTTC. Translated: CASSWRGGSYNEQFF.

V is TRBV6-1 and J is TRBJ1-1; the D gene is possibly TRBD1 (6 bases). Trimming stripped 5 bases from V and 6 bases from J, with 16 bases between. The germline V gene encodes CDR1 MNHNS and CDR2 SASEGT. The CDR3 is 14 amino acids. The CDR3 sequence is CASSSAGATSEAFF. Here the CDR3 DNA reads TGTGCCAGCAGTTCTGCAGGGGCCACTTCTGAAGCTTTCTTT.

This clonotype occurred many times. The genes are TRBV12-3 or TRBV12-4 and TRBJ2-7; D is undetermined. This CDR3 contains 14 residues. V was cut by 6 bases and J by 0 bases, with 12 bases left in between. For the CDR3, the DNA is TGTGCCAGCAGCCCCCACCCGAGCTCCTACGAGCAGTACTTC. Translating it yields CASSPHPSSYEQYF.